This T cell receptor (beta chain) was documented in a study of T cell responses to AZD1222 COVID-19 vaccine. Background on the study: Analyses pooled second doses at about 4 or about 12 weeks.

Whole-study results and caveats: Only 5 or 6 people who got AZD1222 tested seropositive at baseline. None of the repertoires were sampled until the peak T cell response had passed.

The V gene lost 6 bases and the J gene lost 2 bases, with 4 bases spanning the gap. Per germline, CDR1 MNHEY and CDR2 SVGAGI. The CDR3 extends over 11 amino acids. Method: immunoSEQ multiplex PCR; TCRdb's copy keeps in-frame clones and lacks some. The table records about 140,000 clones, 90% of them present only once. About this clone itself: Its antigen is unidentified. This sample also contains other DNA sequences that code for the same CDR3.

The chain joins TRBV6-5 to TRBJ2-5; D gene ambiguous. This TCR was sampled from an adult in good health. The source material was peripheral blood, sampled on day 0 of AZD1222 vaccination. The DNA for the CDR3 is TGTGCCAGCAGCCGGCAAGAGACCCAGTACTTC. Amino acid sequence: CASSRQETQYF.